The subject of this entry is one T cell receptor beta chain. Its antigen remains unknown. Time point noted: week 3, after first cycle of checkpoint inhibitor. Prior systemic cancer therapy, immunosuppressant use and other active malignancies excluded patients. This specimen belongs to a study of blood T cell dynamics during melanoma immunotherapy. The wider study: Standard first-line treatment here was pembrolizumab or nivolumab plus ipilimumab in metastatic melanoma. Study-wide findings and caveats: The study could not tell melanoma-specific clones from general immune activation.

Sequenced by immunoSEQ multiplex PCR; TCRdb stores in-frame clones only, minus some. The sample gives 10,000 to 13,000 clones, 87% of which show up once; approximately 7.2% is in the top ten. V lost 10 bases, J lost 0 bases, and 13 bases lay in between. Germline assignment: CDR1 MNHNS and CDR2 SASEGT. This CDR3 has 15 residues. The sequence was collected from a human donor with melanoma. The genes are TRBV6-1 and TRBJ2-6, with D perhaps TRBD2 (5 bases). The sequencing here drew on blood, taken from a patient treated with checkpoint blockade. CDR3 amino acids: CATEGGHSGANVLTF. The DNA of the CDR3 is TGTGCCACAGAGGGTGGTCACTCTGGGGCCAACGTCCTGACTTTC.